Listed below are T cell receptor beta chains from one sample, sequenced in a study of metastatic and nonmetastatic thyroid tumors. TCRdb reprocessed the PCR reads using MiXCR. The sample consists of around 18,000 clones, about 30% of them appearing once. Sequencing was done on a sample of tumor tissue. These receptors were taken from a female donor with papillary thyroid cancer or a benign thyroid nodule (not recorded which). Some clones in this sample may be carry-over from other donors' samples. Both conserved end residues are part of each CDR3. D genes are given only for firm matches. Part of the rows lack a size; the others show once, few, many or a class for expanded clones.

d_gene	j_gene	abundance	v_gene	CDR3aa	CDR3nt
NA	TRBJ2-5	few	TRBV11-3	CASSSWTEQETQYF	TGTGCCAGCAGCTCGTGGACGGAACAAGAGACCCAGTACTTC
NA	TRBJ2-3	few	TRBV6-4	CASSDSGREGTDTQYF	TGTGCCAGCAGTGACTCGGGGCGAGAGGGTACGGATACGCAGTATTTT
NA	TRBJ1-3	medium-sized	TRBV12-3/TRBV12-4	CASSIYRDLGNTIYF	TGTGCCAGCAGCATTTACAGGGACCTTGGAAACACCATATATTTT
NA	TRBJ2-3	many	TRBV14	CASSPPPADTQYF	TGTGCCAGCAGCCCCCCCCCGGCAGATACGCAGTATTTT
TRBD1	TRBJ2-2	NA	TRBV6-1	CASSQTGGNTGELFF	TGTGCCAGCAGTCAGACAGGGGGGAACACCGGGGAGCTGTTTTTT
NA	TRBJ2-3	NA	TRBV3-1	CASSQTAGGADTQYF	TGTGCCAGCAGCCAGACGGCGGGCGGCGCAGATACGCAGTATTTT
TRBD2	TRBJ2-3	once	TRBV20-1	CSARGVYSGSVDTQYF	TGCAGTGCTAGGGGGGTGTACAGCGGGAGTGTAGATACGCAGTATTTT
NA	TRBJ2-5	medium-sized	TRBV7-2	CASSSIDSPETQYF	TGTGCCAGCAGCTCCATCGACAGCCCAGAGACCCAGTACTTC
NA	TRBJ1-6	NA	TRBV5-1	CASSLGQSSPLHF	TGCGCCAGCAGCTTGGGCCAGAGCTCACCCCTCCACTTT
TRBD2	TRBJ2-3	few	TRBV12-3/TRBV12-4	CASSSTPGLAADTQYF	TGTGCCAGCAGTTCGACCCCGGGACTAGCCGCAGATACGCAGTATTTT
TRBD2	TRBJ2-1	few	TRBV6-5	CASRGLAGGESYNEQFF	TGTGCCAGCAGAGGACTAGCGGGAGGGGAAAGCTACAATGAGCAGTTCTTC
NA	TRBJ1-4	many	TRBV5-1	CASQPRDNEKLFF	TGCGCCAGCCAGCCGAGGGATAATGAAAAACTGTTTTTT
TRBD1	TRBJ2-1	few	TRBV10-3	CAIRQGQQHNEQFF	TGTGCCATCAGACAGGGACAGCAACACAATGAGCAGTTCTTC
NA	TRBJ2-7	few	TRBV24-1	CATSDTSGRSHEQYF	TGTGCCACCAGTGACACTTCGGGACGTAGCCACGAGCAGTACTTC
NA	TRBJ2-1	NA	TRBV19	CASNPGRGAYNEQFF	TGTGCCAGCAACCCGGGGAGGGGGGCCTACAATGAGCAGTTCTTC
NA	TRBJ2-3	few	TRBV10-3	CAISSGRPDTQYF	TGTGCCATCAGTTCCGGGAGACCAGATACGCAGTATTTT
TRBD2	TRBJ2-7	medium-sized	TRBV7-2	CASSEASGSSYEQYF	TGTGCCAGCAGCGAAGCTAGCGGAAGCTCCTACGAGCAGTACTTC
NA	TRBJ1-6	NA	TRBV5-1	CASSLGSSYNSPLHF	TGCGCCAGCAGCTTGGGGTCGTCCTATAATTCACCCCTCCACTTT
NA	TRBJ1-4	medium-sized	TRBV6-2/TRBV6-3	CASRRTTRMNEKLFF	TGTGCCAGCAGGCGGACCACCAGGATGAATGAAAAACTGTTTTTT
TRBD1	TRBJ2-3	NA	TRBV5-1	CASSSKVQGADTQYF	TGCGCCAGCAGCTCCAAGGTACAGGGGGCAGATACGCAGTATTTT
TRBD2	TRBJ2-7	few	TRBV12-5	CASGFQGGTTSPYEQYF	TGTGCTAGTGGTTTCCAAGGAGGAACGACTAGCCCCTACGAGCAGTACTTC
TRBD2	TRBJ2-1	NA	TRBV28	CASSLGTSGEQFF	TGTGCCAGCAGTCTCGGGACTAGCGGTGAGCAGTTCTTC
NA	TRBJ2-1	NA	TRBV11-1	CASSLLRGPSPYNEQFF	TGTGCCAGCAGCCTCCTCCGGGGCCCCTCCCCCTACAATGAGCAGTTCTTC
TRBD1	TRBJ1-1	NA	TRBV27	CASSLRDRDTEAFF	TGTGCCAGCAGTTTAAGGGACAGGGACACTGAAGCTTTCTTT
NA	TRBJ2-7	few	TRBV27	CASSPYLSGAGYEQYF	TGTGCCAGCAGTCCATACCTTAGCGGAGCCGGGTACGAGCAGTACTTC
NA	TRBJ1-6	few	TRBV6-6	CASSYVAATRSPLHF	TGTGCCAGCAGTTACGTGGCAGCCACTCGGTCACCCCTCCACTTT
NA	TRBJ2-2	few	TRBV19	CASSPTSANTGELFF	TGTGCCAGCAGTCCCACTTCCGCGAACACCGGGGAGCTGTTTTTT
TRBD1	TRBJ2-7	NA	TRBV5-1	CASSLVDRDEQYF	TGCGCCAGCAGCTTGGTTGACAGGGACGAGCAGTACTTC
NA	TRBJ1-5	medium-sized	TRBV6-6	CASSYSSGGNQPQHF	TGTGCCAGCAGTTACTCATCCGGGGGCAATCAGCCCCAGCATTTT
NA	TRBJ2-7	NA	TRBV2	CASMDSSYEQYF	TGTGCCAGCATGGACAGTTCCTACGAGCAGTACTTC
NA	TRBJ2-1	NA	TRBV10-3	CASQEFSYNEQFF	TGTGCCAGCCAGGAGTTCTCCTACAATGAGCAGTTCTTC
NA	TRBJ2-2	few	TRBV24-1	CATSDFVNTGELFF	TGTGCCACCAGTGATTTCGTCAACACCGGGGAGCTGTTTTTT
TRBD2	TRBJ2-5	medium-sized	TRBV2	CARTSGSSETQYF	TGTGCCAGGACTAGCGGGAGTTCGGAGACCCAGTACTTC
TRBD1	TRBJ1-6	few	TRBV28	CASSSRDRAWALHF	TGTGCCAGCAGCTCCCGGGACAGGGCTTGGGCCCTCCACTTT
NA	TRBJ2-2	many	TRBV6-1	CASSEITGTPWELFF	TGTGCCAGCAGTGAGATCACAGGGACACCGTGGGAGCTGTTTTTT
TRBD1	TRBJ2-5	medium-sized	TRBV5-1	CASGGGDRAQETQYF	TGCGCCAGCGGCGGCGGGGACAGGGCGCAAGAGACCCAGTACTTC
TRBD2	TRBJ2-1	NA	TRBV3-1	CASSQDFRLAGYYEQFF	TGTGCCAGCAGCCAAGATTTCAGGCTAGCGGGTTATTATGAGCAGTTCTTC
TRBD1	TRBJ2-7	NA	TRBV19	CASSKGQGAYEQYF	TGTGCCAGTAGTAAGGGACAGGGCGCCTACGAGCAGTACTTC
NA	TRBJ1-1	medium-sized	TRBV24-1	CATSQGSMNTEAFF	TGTGCCACCAGTCAGGGCAGCATGAACACTGAAGCTTTCTTT
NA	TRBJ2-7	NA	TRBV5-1	CASSRPGDEQYF	TGCGCCAGCAGTCGACCCGGAGACGAGCAGTACTTC
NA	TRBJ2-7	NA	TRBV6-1	CASSESALSYEQYF	TGTGCCAGCAGTGAATCGGCACTTAGCTACGAGCAGTACTTC
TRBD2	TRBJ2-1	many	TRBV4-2	CASSQDRASGRNEQFF	TGTGCCAGCAGCCAAGATAGGGCTAGCGGGAGAAATGAGCAGTTCTTC
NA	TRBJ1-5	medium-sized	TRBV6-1	CASSEGGRINQPQHF	TGTGCCAGCAGTGAAGGAGGACGGATCAATCAGCCCCAGCATTTT
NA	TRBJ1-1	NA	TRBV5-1	CASSLQYDSEAFF	TGCGCCAGCAGCTTGCAGTATGACAGTGAAGCTTTCTTT
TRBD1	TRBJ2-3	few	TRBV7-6	CASGQGTDTQYF	TGTGCCAGCGGACAGGGAACAGATACGCAGTATTTT
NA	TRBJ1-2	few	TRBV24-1	CATPLQGEEGDGYTF	TGTGCCACCCCATTACAGGGAGAGGAGGGCGATGGCTACACCTTC
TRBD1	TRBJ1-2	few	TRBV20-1	CSAGKLDRTRVANYGYTF	TGCAGTGCTGGAAAGTTGGACAGGACTAGGGTCGCTAACTATGGCTACACCTTC
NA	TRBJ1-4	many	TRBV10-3	CAISLERNEKLFF	TGTGCCATCAGTTTAGAAAGGAATGAAAAACTGTTTTTT
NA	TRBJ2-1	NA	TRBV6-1	CASSLTVYNEQFF	TGTGCCAGCAGTCTTACAGTGTACAATGAGCAGTTCTTC
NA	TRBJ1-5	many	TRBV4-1	CASSPQVHGVGNQPQHF	TGCGCCAGCAGCCCCCAGGTCCACGGGGTTGGCAATCAGCCCCAGCATTTT
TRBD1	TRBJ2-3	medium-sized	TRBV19	CASRPTSGTDRTDTQYF	TGTGCCAGTAGACCGACATCCGGGACAGACCGCACAGATACGCAGTATTTT
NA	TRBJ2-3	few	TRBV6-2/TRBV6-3	CASSYSFSRTDTQYF	TGTGCCAGCAGTTACTCGTTCTCAAGGACAGATACGCAGTATTTT
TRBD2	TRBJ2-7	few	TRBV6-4	CASRAGVVPYEQYF	TGTGCCAGCAGGGCGGGAGTAGTTCCCTACGAGCAGTACTTC
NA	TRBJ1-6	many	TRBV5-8	CASSFSLGRGSPLHF	TGTGCCAGCAGCTTTAGTCTGGGCAGGGGTTCACCCCTCCACTTT
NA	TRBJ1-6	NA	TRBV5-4	CASSFSRPPVSYNSPLHF	TGTGCCAGCAGCTTCTCGCGGCCCCCCGTATCCTATAATTCACCCCTCCACTTT
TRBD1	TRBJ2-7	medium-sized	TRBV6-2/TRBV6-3	CASSSRDRVSIGIYEQYF	TGTGCCAGCAGCTCTCGGGACAGAGTGTCGATAGGGATCTACGAGCAGTACTTC
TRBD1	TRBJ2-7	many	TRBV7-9	CASSILRTGAYEQYF	TGTGCCAGCAGCATATTACGGACAGGGGCCTACGAGCAGTACTTC
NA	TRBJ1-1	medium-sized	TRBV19	CASSIGGLLGEAFF	TGTGCCAGTAGTATTGGGGGCCTCCTCGGGGAAGCTTTCTTT
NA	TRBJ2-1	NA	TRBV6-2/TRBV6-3	CASSISVVGNEQFF	TGTGCCAGCAGTATTTCAGTGGTAGGAAATGAGCAGTTCTTC